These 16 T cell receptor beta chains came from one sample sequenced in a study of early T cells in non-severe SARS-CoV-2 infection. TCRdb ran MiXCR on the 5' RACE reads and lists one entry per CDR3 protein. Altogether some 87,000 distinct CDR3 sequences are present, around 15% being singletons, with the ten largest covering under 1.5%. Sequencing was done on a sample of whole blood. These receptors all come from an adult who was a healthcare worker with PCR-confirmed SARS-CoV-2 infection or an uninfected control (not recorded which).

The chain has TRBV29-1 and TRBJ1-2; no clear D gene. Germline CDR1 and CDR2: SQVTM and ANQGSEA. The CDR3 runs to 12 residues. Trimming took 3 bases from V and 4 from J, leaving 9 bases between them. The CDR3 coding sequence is TGCAGCGTTGATCTTGTTCGCTATGGCTACACCTTC. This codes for CSVDLVRYGYTF.

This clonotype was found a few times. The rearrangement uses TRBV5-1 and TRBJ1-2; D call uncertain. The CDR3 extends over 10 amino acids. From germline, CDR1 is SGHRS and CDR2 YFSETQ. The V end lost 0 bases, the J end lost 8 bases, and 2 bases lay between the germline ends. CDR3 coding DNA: TGCGCCAGCAGCTTGGTCGGCTACACCTTC. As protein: CASSLVGYTF.

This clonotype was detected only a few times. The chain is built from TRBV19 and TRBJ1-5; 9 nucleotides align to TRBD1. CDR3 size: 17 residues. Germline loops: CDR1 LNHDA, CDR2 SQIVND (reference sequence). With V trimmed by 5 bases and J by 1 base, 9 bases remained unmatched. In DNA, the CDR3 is TGTGCCAGTAGTCTCGAACAGGGGGCTGCGAGCAATCAGCCCCAGCATTTT. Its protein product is CASSLEQGAASNQPQHF.

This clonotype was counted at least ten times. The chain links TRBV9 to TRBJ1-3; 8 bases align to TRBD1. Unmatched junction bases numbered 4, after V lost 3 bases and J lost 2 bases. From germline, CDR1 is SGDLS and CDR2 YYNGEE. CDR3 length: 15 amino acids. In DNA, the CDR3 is TGTGCCAGCAGCGAGAGGACAGGGACTGGAAACACCATATATTTT. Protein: CASSERTGTGNTIYF.

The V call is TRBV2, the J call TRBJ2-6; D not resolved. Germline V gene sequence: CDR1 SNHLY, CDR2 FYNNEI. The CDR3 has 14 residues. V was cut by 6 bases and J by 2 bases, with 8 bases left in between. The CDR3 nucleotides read TGTGCCAGCAGAAGCAGTACTGGGGCCAACGTCCTGACTTTC. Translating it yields CASRSSTGANVLTF.

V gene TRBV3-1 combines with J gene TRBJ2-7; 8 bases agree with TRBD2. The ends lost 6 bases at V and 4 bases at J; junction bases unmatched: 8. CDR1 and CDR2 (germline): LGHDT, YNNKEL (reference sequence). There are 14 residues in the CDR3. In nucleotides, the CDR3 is TGTGCCAGCAGGCAAAGCGGGGGACCGTACGAGCAGTACTTC. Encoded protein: CASRQSGGPYEQYF.

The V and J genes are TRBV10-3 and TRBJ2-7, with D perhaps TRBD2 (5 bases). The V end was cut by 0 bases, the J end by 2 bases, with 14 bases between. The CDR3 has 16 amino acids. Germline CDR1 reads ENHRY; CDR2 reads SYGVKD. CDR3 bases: TGTGCCATCAGTGAGTCGGACTGGTACCAAACCTACGAGCAGTACTTC. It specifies CAISESDWYQTYEQYF.

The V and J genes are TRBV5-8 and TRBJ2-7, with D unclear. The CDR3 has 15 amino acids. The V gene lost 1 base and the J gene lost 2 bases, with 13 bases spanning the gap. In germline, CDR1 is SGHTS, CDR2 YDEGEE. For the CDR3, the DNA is TGTGCCAGCAGCTTGCCCTGGCCGGGTACCTACGAGCAGTACTTC. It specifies CASSLPWPGTYEQYF.

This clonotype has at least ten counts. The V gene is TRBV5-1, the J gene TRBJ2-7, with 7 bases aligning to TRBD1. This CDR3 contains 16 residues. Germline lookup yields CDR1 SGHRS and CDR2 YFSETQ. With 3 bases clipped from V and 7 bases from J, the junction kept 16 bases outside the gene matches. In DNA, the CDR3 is TGCGCCAGCAGCTCCTCCCCGACAGGGACATACGCGGAGCAGTACTTC. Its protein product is CASSSSPTGTYAEQYF.

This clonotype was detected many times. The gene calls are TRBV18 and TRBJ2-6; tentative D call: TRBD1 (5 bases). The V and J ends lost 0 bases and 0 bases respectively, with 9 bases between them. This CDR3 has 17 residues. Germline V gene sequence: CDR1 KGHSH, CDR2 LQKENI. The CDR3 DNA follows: TGTGCCAGCTCACCACCAGGGGCCCTCTCTGGGGCCAACGTCCTGACTTTC. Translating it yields CASSPPGALSGANVLTF.

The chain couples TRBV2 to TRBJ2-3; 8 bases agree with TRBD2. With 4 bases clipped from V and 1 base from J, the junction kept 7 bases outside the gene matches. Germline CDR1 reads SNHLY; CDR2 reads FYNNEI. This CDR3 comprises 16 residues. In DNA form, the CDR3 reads TGTGCCAGCAGTGGACTCCGGGGGGGCCGCACAGATACGCAGTATTTT. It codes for CASSGLRGGRTDTQYF.

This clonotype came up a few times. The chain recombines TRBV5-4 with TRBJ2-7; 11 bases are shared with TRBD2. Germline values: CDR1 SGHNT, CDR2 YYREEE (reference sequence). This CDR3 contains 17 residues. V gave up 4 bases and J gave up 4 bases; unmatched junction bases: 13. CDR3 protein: CASSPPTSGVVQYEQYF. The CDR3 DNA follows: TGTGCCAGCAGCCCCCCGACTAGCGGGGTCGTCCAGTACGAGCAGTACTTC.

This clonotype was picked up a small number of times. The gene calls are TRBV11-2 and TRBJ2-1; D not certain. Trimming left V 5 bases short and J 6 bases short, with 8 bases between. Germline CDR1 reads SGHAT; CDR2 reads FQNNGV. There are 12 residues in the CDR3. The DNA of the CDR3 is TGTGCCAGCAGCCTAACCCGCAATGAGCAGTTCTTC. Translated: CASSLTRNEQFF.

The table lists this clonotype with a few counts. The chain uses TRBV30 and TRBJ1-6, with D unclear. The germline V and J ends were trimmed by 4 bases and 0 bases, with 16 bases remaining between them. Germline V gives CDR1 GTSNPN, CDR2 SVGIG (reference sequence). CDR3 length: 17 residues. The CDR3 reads CAWTPVGKSSYNSPLHF. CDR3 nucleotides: TGTGCCTGGACCCCCGTGGGGAAGAGCTCCTATAATTCACCCCTCCACTTT.

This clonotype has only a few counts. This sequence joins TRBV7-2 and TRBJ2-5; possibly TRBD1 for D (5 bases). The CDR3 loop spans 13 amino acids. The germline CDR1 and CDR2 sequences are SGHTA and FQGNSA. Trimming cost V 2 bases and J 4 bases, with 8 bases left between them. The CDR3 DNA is TGTGCCAGCAGCTTAAAAACAGGAGAGACCCAGTACTTC. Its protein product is CASSLKTGETQYF.

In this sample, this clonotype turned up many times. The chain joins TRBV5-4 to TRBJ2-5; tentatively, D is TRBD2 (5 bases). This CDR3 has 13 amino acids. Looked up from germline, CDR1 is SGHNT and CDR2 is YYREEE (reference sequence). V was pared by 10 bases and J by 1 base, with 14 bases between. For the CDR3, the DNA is TGTGCCGGAACTAGGGTTGGCCAAGAGACCCAGTACTTC. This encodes CAGTRVGQETQYF.